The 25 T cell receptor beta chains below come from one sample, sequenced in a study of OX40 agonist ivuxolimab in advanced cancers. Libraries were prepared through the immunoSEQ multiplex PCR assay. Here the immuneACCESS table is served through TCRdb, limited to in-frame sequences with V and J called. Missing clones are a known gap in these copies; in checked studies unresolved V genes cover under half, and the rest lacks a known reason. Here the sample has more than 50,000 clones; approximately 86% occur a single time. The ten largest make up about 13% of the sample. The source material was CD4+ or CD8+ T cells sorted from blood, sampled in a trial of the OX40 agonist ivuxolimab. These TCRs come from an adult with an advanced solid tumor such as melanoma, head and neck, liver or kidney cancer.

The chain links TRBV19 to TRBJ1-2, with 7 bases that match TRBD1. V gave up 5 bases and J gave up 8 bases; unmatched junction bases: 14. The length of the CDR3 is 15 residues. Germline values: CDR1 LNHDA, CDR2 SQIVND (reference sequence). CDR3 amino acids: CASSLQGRLYGGYTF. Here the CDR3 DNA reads TGTGCCAGTAGTCTACAGGGGCGGCTTTATGGGGGCTACACCTTC.

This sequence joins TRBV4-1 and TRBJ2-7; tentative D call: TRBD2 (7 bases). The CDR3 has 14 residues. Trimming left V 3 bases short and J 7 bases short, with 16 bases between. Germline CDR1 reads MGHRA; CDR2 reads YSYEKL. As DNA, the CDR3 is TGCGCCAGCAGCCAGCCCGGGGGGACATTGGAGCAGTACTTC. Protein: CASSQPGGTLEQYF.

The CDR3 is CASSGDPRDEQFF. CDR3 coding DNA: TGTGCCAGCAGCGGGGACCCACGGGATGAGCAGTTCTTC. The chain employs TRBV5-4 and TRBJ2-1; D possibly matches TRBD1 or TRBD2 (5 bases each). Trimming shortened V by 4 bases and J by 8 bases, and 13 bases separated the two germline ends. This CDR3 is built from 13 residues. Germline-derived CDR1 and CDR2 are SGHNT and YYREEE (reference sequence).

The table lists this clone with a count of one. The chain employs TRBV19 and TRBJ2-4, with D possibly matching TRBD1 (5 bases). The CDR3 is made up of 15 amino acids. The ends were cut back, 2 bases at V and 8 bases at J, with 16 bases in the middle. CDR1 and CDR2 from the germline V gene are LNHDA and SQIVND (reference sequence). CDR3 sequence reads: CASSIRTDQGDIQYF. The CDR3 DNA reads TGTGCCAGTAGTATACGGACGGACCAAGGGGACATTCAGTACTTC.

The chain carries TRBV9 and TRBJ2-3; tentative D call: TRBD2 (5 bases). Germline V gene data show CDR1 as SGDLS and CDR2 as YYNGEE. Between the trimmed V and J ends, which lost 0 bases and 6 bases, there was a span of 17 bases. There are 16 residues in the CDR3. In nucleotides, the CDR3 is TGTGCCAGCAGCGTAGCTACTGTATGGGAGTCGGATACGCAGTATTTT. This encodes CASSVATVWESDTQYF.

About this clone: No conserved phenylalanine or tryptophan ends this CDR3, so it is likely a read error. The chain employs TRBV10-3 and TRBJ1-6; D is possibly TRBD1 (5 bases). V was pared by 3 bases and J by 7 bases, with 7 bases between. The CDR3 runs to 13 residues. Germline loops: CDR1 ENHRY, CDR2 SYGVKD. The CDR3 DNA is TGTGCCATCAGTGAACAGGCCAATTCACCCCTCCACCTT. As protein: CAISEQANSPLHL.

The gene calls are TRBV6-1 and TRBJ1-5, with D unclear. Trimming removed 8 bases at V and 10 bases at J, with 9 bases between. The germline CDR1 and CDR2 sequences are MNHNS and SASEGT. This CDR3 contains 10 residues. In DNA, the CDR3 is TGTGCCAGCGCCGGTCAACCCCAGCATTTT. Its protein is CASAGQPQHF.

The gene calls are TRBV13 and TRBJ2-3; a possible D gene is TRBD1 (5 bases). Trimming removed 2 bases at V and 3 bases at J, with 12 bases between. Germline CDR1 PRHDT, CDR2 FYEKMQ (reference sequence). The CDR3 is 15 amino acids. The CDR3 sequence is CASSLRTGPTDTQYF. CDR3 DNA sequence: TGTGCCAGCAGCTTAAGAACAGGACCTACAGATACGCAGTATTTT.

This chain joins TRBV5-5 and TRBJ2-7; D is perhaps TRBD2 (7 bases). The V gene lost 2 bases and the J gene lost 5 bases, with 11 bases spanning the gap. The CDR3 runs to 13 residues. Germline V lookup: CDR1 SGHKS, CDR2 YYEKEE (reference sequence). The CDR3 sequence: CASSFGGRNEQYF. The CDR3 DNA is TGTGCCAGCAGCTTCGGGGGGCGCAACGAGCAGTACTTC. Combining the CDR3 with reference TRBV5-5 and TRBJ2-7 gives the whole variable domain DAGVTQSPTHLIKTRGQQVTLRCSPISGHKSVSWYQQVLGQGPQFIFQYYEKEERGRGNFPDRFSARQFPNYSSELNVNALLLGDSALYLCASSFGGRNEQYFGPGTRLTVT.

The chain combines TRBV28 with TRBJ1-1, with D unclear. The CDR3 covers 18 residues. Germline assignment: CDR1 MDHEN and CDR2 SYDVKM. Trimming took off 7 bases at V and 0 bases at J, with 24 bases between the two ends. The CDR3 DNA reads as TGTGCCAGCATTTCGGCCCCGACACTTTCTGGGGTGAACACTGAAGCTTTCTTT. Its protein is CASISAPTLSGVNTEAFF.

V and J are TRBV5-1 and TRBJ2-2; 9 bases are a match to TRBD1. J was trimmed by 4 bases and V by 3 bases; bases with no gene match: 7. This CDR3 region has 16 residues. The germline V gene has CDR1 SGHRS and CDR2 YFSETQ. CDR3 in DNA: TGCGCCAGCAGCTCCGAAAACAGGGGGCCCACCGGGGAGCTGTTTTTT. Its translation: CASSSENRGPTGELFF. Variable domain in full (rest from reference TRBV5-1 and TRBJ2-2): KAGVTQTPRYLIKTRGQQVTLSCSPISGHRSVSWYQQTPGQGLQFLFEYFSETQRNKGNFPGRFSGRQFSNSRSEMNVSTLELGDSALYLCASSSENRGPTGELFFGEGSRLTVL.

The DNA for the CDR3 is TGTGCCAGCAGCCAGAGTCCCACTGAAGCTTTCTTT. It is translated as CASSQSPTEAFF. This chain joins TRBV7-8 and TRBJ1-1; no definite D call. Germline CDR1 is SGHVS and CDR2 is FQNEAQ. CDR3 length equals 12 residues. Between the trimmed V and J ends, which lost 5 bases and 4 bases, there was a span of 8 bases.

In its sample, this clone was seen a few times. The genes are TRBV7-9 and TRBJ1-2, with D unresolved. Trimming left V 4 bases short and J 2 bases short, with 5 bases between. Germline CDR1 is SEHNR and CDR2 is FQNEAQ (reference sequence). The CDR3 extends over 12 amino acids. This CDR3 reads CASSSGNYGYTF. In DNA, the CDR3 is TGTGCCAGCAGCTCGGGCAACTATGGCTACACCTTC.

CDR3 loop: CASSSGLGTEAFF. Written as DNA, the CDR3 is TGTGCCAGCAGCTCAGGACTGGGCACTGAAGCTTTCTTT. The chain is built from TRBV13 and TRBJ1-1; D is uncertain. Trimming took 4 bases from V and 4 from J, leaving 10 bases between them. The germline V gene has CDR1 PRHDT and CDR2 FYEKMQ (reference sequence). The CDR3 runs 13 residues.

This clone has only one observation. The CDR3 coding sequence is TGTGCCAGCAGCTTAGGGGCAGGGAGACTATTTGCAACTAATGAAAAACTGTTTTTT. Encoded protein: CASSLGAGRLFATNEKLFF. The rearrangement links TRBV7-8 to TRBJ1-4, with D perhaps TRBD1 (5 bases). The ends were cut back, 1 base at V and 0 bases at J, with 18 bases in the middle. Germline-derived CDR1 and CDR2 are SGHVS and FQNEAQ. The CDR3 length is 19 residues.

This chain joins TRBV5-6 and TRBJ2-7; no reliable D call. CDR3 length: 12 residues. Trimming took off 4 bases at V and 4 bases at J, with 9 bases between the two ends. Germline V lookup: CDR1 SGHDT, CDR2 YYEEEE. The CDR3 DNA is TGTGCCAGCAGCCCCGGATCTTACGAGCAGTACTTC. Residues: CASSPGSYEQYF.

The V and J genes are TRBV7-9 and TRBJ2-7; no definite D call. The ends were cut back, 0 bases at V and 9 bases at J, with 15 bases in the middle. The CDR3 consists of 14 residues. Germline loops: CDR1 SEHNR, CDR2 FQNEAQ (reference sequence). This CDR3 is CASSLAAQPYSQYF. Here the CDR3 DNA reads TGTGCCAGCAGCTTAGCCGCGCAGCCCTACTCGCAGTACTTC.

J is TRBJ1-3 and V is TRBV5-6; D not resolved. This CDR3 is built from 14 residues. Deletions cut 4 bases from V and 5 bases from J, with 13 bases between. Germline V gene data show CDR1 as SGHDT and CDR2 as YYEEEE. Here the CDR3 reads CASSQPVGRNTIYF. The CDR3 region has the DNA TGTGCCAGCAGCCAGCCAGTTGGGAGAAACACCATATATTTT.

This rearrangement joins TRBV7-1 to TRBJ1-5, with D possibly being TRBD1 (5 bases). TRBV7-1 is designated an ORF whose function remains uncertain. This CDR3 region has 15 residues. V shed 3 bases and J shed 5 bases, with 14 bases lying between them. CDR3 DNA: TGTGCCAGCAGCTCCTCAGGGTCCGGGGATCAGCCCCAGCATTTT. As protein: CASSSSGSGDQPQHF.

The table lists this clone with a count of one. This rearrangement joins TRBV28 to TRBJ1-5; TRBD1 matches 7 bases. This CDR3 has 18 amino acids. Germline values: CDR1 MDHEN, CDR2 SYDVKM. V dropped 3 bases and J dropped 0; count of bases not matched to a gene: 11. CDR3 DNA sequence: TGTGCCAGCAGTTTCCCAAGAACAGGGGACTATAGCAATCAGCCCCAGCATTTT. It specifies CASSFPRTGDYSNQPQHF.

CDR3 coding DNA: TGTGCCAGCAGCCAAGAAGAGCGGGGGGCCCACGAGCAGTACTTC. It specifies CASSQEERGAHEQYF. The V and J genes are TRBV14 and TRBJ2-7; 9 nucleotides match TRBD2. V shed 0 bases, J shed 5 bases, and the junction held 5 bases outside the gene matches. CDR1 is SGHDN, CDR2 FVKESK, per germline. This CDR3 comprises 15 residues.

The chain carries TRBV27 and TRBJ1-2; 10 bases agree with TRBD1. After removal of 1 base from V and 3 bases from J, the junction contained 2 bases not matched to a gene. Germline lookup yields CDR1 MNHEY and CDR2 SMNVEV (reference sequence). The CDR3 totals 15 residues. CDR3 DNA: TGTGCCAGCAGTTTATTTGGGACAGGGGACTATGGCTACACCTTC. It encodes CASSLFGTGDYGYTF.

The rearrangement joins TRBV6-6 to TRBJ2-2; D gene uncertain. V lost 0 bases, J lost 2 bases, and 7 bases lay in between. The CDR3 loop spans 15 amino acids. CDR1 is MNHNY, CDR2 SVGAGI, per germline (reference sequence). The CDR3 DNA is TGTGCCAGCAGTTACTCGCCCGGCAACACCGGGGAGCTGTTTTTT. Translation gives CASSYSPGNTGELFF.

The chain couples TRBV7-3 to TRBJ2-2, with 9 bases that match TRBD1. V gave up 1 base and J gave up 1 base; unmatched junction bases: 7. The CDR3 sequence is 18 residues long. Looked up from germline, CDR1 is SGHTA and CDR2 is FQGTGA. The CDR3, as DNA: TGTGCCAGCAGCTTAATTGGGACAGGGAAACTGAACACCGGGGAGCTGTTTTTT. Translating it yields CASSLIGTGKLNTGELFF. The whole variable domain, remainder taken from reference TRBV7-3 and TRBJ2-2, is GAGVSQTPSNKVTEKGKYVELRCDPISGHTALYWYRQSLGQGPEFLIYFQGTGAADDSGLPNDRFFAVRPEGSVSTLKIQRTERGDSAVYLCASSLIGTGKLNTGELFFGEGSRLTVL.

The CDR3 DNA follows: TGTGCCAGCAGCTTGGCCCCAGAGAAACTGTTTTTT. This encodes CASSLAPEKLFF. The chain uses TRBV5-6 and TRBJ1-4; D gene unclear. Trimming left V 0 bases short and J 11 bases short, with 8 bases between. Germline lookup yields CDR1 SGHDT and CDR2 YYEEEE. The CDR3 length is 12 residues. The full variable domain, rest sourced from reference TRBV5-6 and TRBJ1-4, is DAGVTQSPTHLIKTRGQQVTLRCSPKSGHDTVSWYQQALGQGPQFIFQYYEEEERQRGNFPDRFSGHQFPNYSSELNVNALLLGDSALYLCASSLAPEKLFFGSGTQLSVL.